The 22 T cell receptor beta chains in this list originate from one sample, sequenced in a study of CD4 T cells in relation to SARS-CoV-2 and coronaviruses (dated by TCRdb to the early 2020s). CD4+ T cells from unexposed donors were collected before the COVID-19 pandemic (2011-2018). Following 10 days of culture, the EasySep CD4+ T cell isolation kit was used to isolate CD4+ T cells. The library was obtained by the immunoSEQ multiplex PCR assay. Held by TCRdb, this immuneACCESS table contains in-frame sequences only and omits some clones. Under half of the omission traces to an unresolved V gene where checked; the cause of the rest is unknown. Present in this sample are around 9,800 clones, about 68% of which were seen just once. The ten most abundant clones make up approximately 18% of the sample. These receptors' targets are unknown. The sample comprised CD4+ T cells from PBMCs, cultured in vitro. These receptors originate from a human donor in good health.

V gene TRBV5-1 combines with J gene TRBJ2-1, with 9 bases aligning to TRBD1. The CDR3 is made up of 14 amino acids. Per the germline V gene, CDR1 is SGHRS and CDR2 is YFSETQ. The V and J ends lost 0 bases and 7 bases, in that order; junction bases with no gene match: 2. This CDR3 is CASSLGDRVNEQFF. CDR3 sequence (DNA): TGCGCCAGCAGCTTGGGGGACAGGGTAAATGAGCAGTTCTTC.

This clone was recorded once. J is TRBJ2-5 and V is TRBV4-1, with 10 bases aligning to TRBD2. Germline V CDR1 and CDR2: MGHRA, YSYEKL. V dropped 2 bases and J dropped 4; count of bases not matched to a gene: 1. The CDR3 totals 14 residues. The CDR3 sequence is CASSQLAGVETQYF. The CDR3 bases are TGCGCCAGCAGCCAACTAGCGGGAGTAGAGACCCAGTACTTC.

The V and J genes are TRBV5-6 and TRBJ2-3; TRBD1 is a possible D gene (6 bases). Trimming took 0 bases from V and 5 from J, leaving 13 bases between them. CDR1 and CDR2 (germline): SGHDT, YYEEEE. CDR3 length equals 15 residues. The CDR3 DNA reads TGTGCCAGCAGCTTGGTGGGGGCGGAATTAGATACGCAGTATTTT. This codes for CASSLVGAELDTQYF.

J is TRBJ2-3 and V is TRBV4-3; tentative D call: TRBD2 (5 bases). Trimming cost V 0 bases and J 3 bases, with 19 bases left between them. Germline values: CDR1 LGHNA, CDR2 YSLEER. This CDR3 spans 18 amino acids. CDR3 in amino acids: CASSQESGSYHGTDTQYF. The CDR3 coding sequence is TGCGCCAGCAGCCAAGAAAGCGGATCATACCACGGGACAGATACGCAGTATTTT.

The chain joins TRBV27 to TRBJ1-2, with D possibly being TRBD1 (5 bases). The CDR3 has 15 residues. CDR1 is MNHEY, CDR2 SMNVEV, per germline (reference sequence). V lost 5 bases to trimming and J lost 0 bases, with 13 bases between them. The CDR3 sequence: CASSPRDGTNYGYTF. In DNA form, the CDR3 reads TGTGCCAGCAGTCCCCGGGACGGCACTAACTATGGCTACACCTTC.

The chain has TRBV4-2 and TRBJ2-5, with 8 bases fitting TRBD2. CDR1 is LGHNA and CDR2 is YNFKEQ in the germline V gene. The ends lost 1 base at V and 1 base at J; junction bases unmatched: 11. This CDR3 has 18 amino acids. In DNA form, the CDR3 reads TGTGCCAGCAGCCAAGGCAGCGGAGCGGGGGATCTCCAAGAGACCCAGTACTTC. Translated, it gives CASSQGSGAGDLQETQYF.

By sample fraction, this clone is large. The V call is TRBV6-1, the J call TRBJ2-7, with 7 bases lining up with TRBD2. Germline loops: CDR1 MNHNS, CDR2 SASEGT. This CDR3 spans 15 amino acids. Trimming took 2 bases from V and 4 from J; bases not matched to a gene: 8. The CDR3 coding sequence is TGTGCCAGCAGTGAAACGGCGGGAGAGAGGTACGAGCAGTACTTC. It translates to CASSETAGERYEQYF.

CDR3 sequence (DNA): TGTGCCAGCAGCTTAAGTGCCGTTCGGTCCTACGAGCAGTACTTC. Protein sequence: CASSLSAVRSYEQYF. The chain carries TRBV13 and TRBJ2-7; no firm D call. Trimming stripped 2 bases from V and 1 base from J, with 12 bases between. The CDR3 contains 15 residues. Germline V CDR1 and CDR2: PRHDT, FYEKMQ (reference sequence).

CDR3 loop: CASGPGLYPDGYTF. The CDR3 nucleotides read TGCGCCAGCGGACCGGGACTCTATCCCGATGGCTACACCTTC. V usage is TRBV5-1 and J usage is TRBJ1-2, with TRBD1 as a possible D gene (5 bases). Germline V lookup: CDR1 SGHRS, CDR2 YFSETQ. Trimming left V 7 bases short and J 6 bases short, with 19 bases between. The CDR3 is made up of 14 amino acids.

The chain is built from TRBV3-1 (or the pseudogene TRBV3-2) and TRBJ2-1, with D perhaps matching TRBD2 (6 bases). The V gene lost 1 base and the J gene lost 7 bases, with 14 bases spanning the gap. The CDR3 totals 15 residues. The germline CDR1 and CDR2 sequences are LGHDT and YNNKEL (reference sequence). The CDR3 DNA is TGTGCCAGCAGCCAAGCCAGACTAGAGTCAAATGAGCAGTTCTTC. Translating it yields CASSQARLESNEQFF.

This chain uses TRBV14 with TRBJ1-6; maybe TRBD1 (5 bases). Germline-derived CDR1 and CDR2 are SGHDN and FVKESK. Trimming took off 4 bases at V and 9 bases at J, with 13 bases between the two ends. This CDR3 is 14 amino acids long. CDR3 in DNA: TGTGCCAGCAGCCGGGACTTCGCGGGTTCACCCCTCCACTTT. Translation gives CASSRDFAGSPLHF.

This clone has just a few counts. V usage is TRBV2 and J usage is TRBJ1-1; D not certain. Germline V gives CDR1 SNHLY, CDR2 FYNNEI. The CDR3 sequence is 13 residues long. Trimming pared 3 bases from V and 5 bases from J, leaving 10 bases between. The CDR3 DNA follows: TGTGCCAGCAGTGAGGTTACGGGGACTGAAGCTTTCTTT. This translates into CASSEVTGTEAFF.

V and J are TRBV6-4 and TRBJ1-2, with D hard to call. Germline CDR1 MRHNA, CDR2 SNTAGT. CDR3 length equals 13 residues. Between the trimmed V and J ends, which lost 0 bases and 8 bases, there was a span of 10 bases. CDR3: CASSDSSGRGYTF. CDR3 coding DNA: TGTGCCAGCAGTGACTCTAGCGGCAGGGGCTACACCTTC.

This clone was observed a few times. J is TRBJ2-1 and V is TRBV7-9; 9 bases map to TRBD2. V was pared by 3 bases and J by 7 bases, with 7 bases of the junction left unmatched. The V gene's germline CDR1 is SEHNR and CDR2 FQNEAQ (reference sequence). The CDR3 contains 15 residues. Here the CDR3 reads CASSFSGRWLNEQFF. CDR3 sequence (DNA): TGTGCCAGCAGCTTCAGCGGGAGGTGGTTGAATGAGCAGTTCTTC.

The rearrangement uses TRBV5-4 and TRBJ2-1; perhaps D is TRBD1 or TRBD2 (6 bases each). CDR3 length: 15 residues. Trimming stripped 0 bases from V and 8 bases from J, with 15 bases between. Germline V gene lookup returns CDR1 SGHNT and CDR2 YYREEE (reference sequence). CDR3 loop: CASSLAGASGDEQFF. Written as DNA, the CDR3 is TGTGCCAGCAGCTTGGCGGGAGCGTCAGGGGATGAGCAGTTCTTC.

The CDR3 nucleotides read TGTGCCAGCAGTCCCCTAGCGGGAGTCCTCAATGAGCAGTTCTTC. The encoded protein is CASSPLAGVLNEQFF. The chain joins TRBV7-9 to TRBJ2-1; TRBD2 matches 10 bases. J was trimmed by 6 bases and V by 6 bases; bases with no gene match: 8. Germline V gene data show CDR1 as SEHNR and CDR2 as FQNEAQ (reference sequence). This CDR3 region has 15 residues. The full variable domain, with the rest looked up from reference TRBV7-9 and TRBJ2-1, is DTGVSQNPRHKITKRGQNVTFRCDPISEHNRLYWYRQTLGQGPEFLTYFQNEAQLEKSRLLSDRFSAERPKGSFSTLEIQRTEQGDSAMYLCASSPLAGVLNEQFFGPGTRLTVL.

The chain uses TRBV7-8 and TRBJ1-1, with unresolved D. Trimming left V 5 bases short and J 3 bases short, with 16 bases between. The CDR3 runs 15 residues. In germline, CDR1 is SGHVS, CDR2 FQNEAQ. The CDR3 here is CASSTRTNRDTEAFF. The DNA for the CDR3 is TGTGCCAGCAGCACCCGGACTAACCGGGACACTGAAGCTTTCTTT.

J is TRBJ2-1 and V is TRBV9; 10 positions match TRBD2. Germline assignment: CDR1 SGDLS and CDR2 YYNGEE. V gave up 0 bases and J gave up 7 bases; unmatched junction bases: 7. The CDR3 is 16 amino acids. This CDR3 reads CASSVGLAGDGNEQFF. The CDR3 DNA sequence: TGTGCCAGCAGCGTAGGGCTAGCGGGAGATGGAAATGAGCAGTTCTTC.

CDR3 in amino acids: CASRPSGDSYNEQFF. The CDR3 DNA follows: TGTGCCAGCAGGCCGAGCGGGGATTCCTACAATGAGCAGTTCTTC. The chain couples TRBV3-1 (or the pseudogene TRBV3-2) to TRBJ2-1; 7 nucleotides match TRBD2. Unmatched junction bases numbered 6, after V lost 6 bases and J lost 1 base. The CDR3 sequence is 15 residues long. Germline assignment: CDR1 LGHDT and CDR2 YNNKEL (reference sequence).

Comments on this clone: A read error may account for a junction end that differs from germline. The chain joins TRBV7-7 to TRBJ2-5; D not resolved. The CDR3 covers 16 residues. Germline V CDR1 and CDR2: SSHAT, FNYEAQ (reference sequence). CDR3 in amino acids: CASSPGGGSFQETQYF. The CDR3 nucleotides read TGTGCTAGCAGCCCAGGCGGTGGCAGCTTCCAAGAGACCCAGTACTTC.

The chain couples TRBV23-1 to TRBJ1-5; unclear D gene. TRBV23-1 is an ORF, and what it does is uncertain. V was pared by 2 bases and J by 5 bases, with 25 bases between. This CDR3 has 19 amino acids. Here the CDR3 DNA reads TGCGCCAGCAGTCAAGCGCCGGGCCCGATTTACAAGGACGATCAGCCCCAGCATTTT. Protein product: CASSQAPGPIYKDDQPQHF.

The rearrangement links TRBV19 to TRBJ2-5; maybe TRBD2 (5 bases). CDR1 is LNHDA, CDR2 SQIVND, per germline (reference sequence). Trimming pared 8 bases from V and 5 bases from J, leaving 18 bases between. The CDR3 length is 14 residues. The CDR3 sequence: CASDDGGSGETQYF. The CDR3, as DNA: TGTGCCAGTGACGACGGAGGAAGCGGTGAGACCCAGTACTTC.